A single sample gave rise to the 2 T cell receptor beta chains below, sequenced in a study. TCRdb processed the 5' RACE reads anew with MiXCR; each CDR3 protein has one entry. The sample lists approximately 40,000 distinct CDR3 sequences; approximately 28% were seen once. The sequenced material came from tumor-infiltrating memory CD4+ T cells sorted from the breast tumor. This sample's subset: memory CD4+ T cells, CD4+CD45RO+CD25-. The receptors come from a female donor with breast cancer.

The chain joins TRBV5-5 to TRBJ2-1; D remains unclear. This CDR3 contains 17 residues. Trimming removed 2 bases from V and 1 base from J, with 16 bases in between. The germline gives CDR1 SGHKS, CDR2 YYEKEE (reference sequence). CDR3 residues: CASSFSRLQYSYNEQFF. The CDR3 nucleotides are TGTGCCAGCAGCTTCTCGAGGTTACAGTATTCCTACAATGAGCAGTTCTTC.

This clonotype came up a few times. V and J are TRBV5-1 and TRBJ2-5, with 12 bases fitting TRBD2. From germline, CDR1 is SGHRS and CDR2 YFSETQ. The CDR3 runs to 15 residues. The J segment lost 4 bases and the V segment lost 2 bases, leaving 3 bases of the junction unmatched. Here the CDR3 DNA reads TGCGCCAGCAGCTTCGAGACTAGCGGGGGAGAGACCCAGTACTTC. Translated, it gives CASSFETSGGETQYF.